This is a list of T cell receptor beta chains from one sample in a study of blood T cell repertoires in COVID-19. Only in-frame clones appear in the TCRdb table, and some are missing; sequencing was by immunoSEQ multiplex PCR. The data show some 100,000 clones, with just under 95% seen just once and roughly 5% held by the top ten. The sequenced material came from peripheral blood. The receptors shown here come from a man between 70 and 80 years old with acute or convalescent COVID-19. The CDR3 runs from the conserved cysteine through the conserved F or W. D genes are given only for firm matches. Clone size, where shown, is once, few, many, or a class for clones that have expanded.

V gene: TRBV24-1; J gene: TRBJ1-5; clone size: NA; D gene: NA; CDR3 DNA: TGTGCCACCAGGGCCGGTGGGGCGAACAATCAGCCCCAGCATTTT; CDR3 protein: CATRAGGANNQPQHF
V gene: TRBV27; J gene: TRBJ2-1; clone size: NA; D gene: NA; CDR3 DNA: TGTGCCAGCAGTTTACAGGGCCGCTCCTACAATGAGCAGTTCTTC; CDR3 protein: CASSLQGRSYNEQFF
V gene: TRBV6-5; J gene: TRBJ1-4; clone size: once; D gene: NA; CDR3 DNA: TGTGCCAGCAGTTGGAGGAGGGCAGCAACTAATGAAAAACTGTTTTTT; CDR3 protein: CASSWRRAATNEKLFF
V gene: TRBV9; J gene: TRBJ2-2; clone size: NA; D gene: NA; CDR3 DNA: TGTGCCAGCAATCCGGGGGAGGTTGACCGGGAGCTGTTTTTT; CDR3 protein: CASNPGEVDRELFF
V gene: TRBV2; J gene: TRBJ1-5; clone size: NA; D gene: NA; CDR3 DNA: TGTGCCAGCAGTCCTACGAGGGGGTACCCTAGCAATCAGCCCCAGCATTTT; CDR3 protein: CASSPTRGYPSNQPQHF
V gene: TRBV28; J gene: TRBJ1-2; clone size: NA; D gene: NA; CDR3 DNA: TGTGCCAGCAGCCCGGTGGTGGGGAGCTATGGCTACACCTTC; CDR3 protein: CASSPVVGSYGYTF
V gene: TRBV5-1; J gene: TRBJ1-1; clone size: NA; D gene: NA; CDR3 DNA: TGCGCCAGCAGCGAATCCAAGAAGAGAGGAGCTTTCTTT; CDR3 protein: CASSESKKRGAFF
V gene: TRBV7-2; J gene: TRBJ1-5; clone size: NA; D gene: NA; CDR3 DNA: TGTGCCAGCAGCCCTGGGACATATAGCAATCAGCCCCAGCATTTT; CDR3 protein: CASSPGTYSNQPQHF
V gene: TRBV5-1; J gene: TRBJ1-1; clone size: few; D gene: NA; CDR3 DNA: TGCGCCAGCACCCTAGCCGGGGGACGGAACACTGAAGCTTTCTTT; CDR3 protein: CASTLAGGRNTEAFF
V gene: TRBV5-1; J gene: TRBJ2-3; clone size: NA; D gene: NA; CDR3 DNA: TGCGCCAGCAGCATACAGGTCCCAGATACGCAGTATTTT; CDR3 protein: CASSIQVPDTQYF
V gene: TRBV5-6; J gene: TRBJ1-3; clone size: NA; D gene: NA; CDR3 DNA: TGTGCCAGCAGCTTGATACACAGCTCTGGAAACACCATATATTTT; CDR3 protein: CASSLIHSSGNTIYF
V gene: TRBV6-2/TRBV6-3; J gene: TRBJ1-1; clone size: NA; D gene: TRBD1; CDR3 DNA: TGTGCCAGCAGCCGAACAGGGGTACGAACTGAAGCTTTCTTT; CDR3 protein: CASSRTGVRTEAFF
V gene: TRBV6-1; J gene: TRBJ2-5; clone size: NA; D gene: TRBD2; CDR3 DNA: TGTGCCAGCGTAAGGGGAGGGCCTCAAGAGACCCAGTACTTC; CDR3 protein: CASVRGGPQETQYF
V gene: TRBV30; J gene: TRBJ2-7; clone size: NA; D gene: NA; CDR3 DNA: TGTGCCTGGAGTGTATTCGGGGAGCAGTACTTC; CDR3 protein: CAWSVFGEQYF
V gene: TRBV29-1; J gene: TRBJ1-3; clone size: NA; D gene: NA; CDR3 DNA: TGCAGCGTTGGAAACGACAGGTCTGGAAACACCATATATTTT; CDR3 protein: CSVGNDRSGNTIYF
V gene: TRBV6-6; J gene: TRBJ1-4; clone size: once; D gene: NA; CDR3 DNA: TGTGCCAGCAGTTCTTGGCCCAAACTGTTTTTT; CDR3 protein: CASSSWPKLFF
V gene: TRBV6-2/TRBV6-3; J gene: TRBJ2-7; clone size: NA; D gene: TRBD2; CDR3 DNA: TGTGCCAGCAGTTCCCCGACTAGCGGATTGAACTACGAGCAGTACTTC; CDR3 protein: CASSSPTSGLNYEQYF
V gene: TRBV28; J gene: TRBJ2-6; clone size: once; D gene: NA; CDR3 DNA: TGTGCCAGCCAGGACTCTGGGGCCAACGTCCTGACTTTC; CDR3 protein: CASQDSGANVLTF
V gene: TRBV4-3; J gene: TRBJ2-7; clone size: NA; D gene: TRBD2; CDR3 DNA: TGCGCCAGCAGCCAAGGGACTAGCGAGGCCTACGAGCAGTACTTC; CDR3 protein: CASSQGTSEAYEQYF
V gene: TRBV7-8; J gene: TRBJ2-7; clone size: NA; D gene: TRBD2; CDR3 DNA: TGTGCCAGCAGCGTTACCGGGACTAGCCCCTACGAGCAGTACTTC; CDR3 protein: CASSVTGTSPYEQYF
V gene: TRBV4-1; J gene: TRBJ1-2; clone size: NA; D gene: NA; CDR3 DNA: TGCGCCAGCAGCCAAGATAGGAGTCAGGGGATTGGTGGCTACACCTTC; CDR3 protein: CASSQDRSQGIGGYTF
V gene: TRBV24-1; J gene: TRBJ2-1; clone size: NA; D gene: NA; CDR3 DNA: TGTGCCACCAGTGCCCGTGAGGTTTACAATGAGCAGTTCTTC; CDR3 protein: CATSAREVYNEQFF
V gene: TRBV4-1; J gene: TRBJ2-1; clone size: NA; D gene: TRBD2; CDR3 DNA: TGCGCCAGCAGCCAAGATAGGGGACTAGCTTCGGGCAATGAGCAGTTCTTC; CDR3 protein: CASSQDRGLASGNEQFF
V gene: TRBV10-2; J gene: TRBJ2-1; clone size: NA; D gene: TRBD2; CDR3 DNA: TGCGCCAGCAGGGATCCAGGGCGGCTAGCGGGATACAATGAGCAGTTCTTC; CDR3 protein: CASRDPGRLAGYNEQFF
V gene: TRBV5-4; J gene: TRBJ2-6; clone size: NA; D gene: TRBD1; CDR3 DNA: TGTGCCAGCAGCTTGGTGCGACTCGGGACAGCAATATCTGGGGCCAACGTCCTGACTTTC; CDR3 protein: CASSLVRLGTAISGANVLTF
V gene: TRBV25-1; J gene: TRBJ1-4; clone size: NA; D gene: NA; CDR3 DNA: TGTGCCAGCAGTGGGAATCGACAATCTACTAATGAAAAACTGTTTTTT; CDR3 protein: CASSGNRQSTNEKLFF
V gene: TRBV19; J gene: TRBJ2-7; clone size: NA; D gene: NA; CDR3 DNA: TGTGCCAGTAGTATATACAGCGGCTCCTACGAGCAGTACTTC; CDR3 protein: CASSIYSGSYEQYF
V gene: TRBV7-9; J gene: TRBJ2-3; clone size: NA; D gene: TRBD2; CDR3 DNA: TGTGCCAGCAGCTACCGACTAGCGGGACAGGTAGATACGCAGTATTTT; CDR3 protein: CASSYRLAGQVDTQYF
V gene: TRBV6-5; J gene: TRBJ2-5; clone size: NA; D gene: NA; CDR3 DNA: TGTGCCAGCAGTTACTCCACTAGTAGTCTCCAAGAGACCCAGTACTTC; CDR3 protein: CASSYSTSSLQETQYF
V gene: TRBV4-1; J gene: TRBJ2-2; clone size: NA; D gene: TRBD1; CDR3 DNA: TGCGCCAGCAGCTCTTCCCCGGACAGGGGGAGGAACGGGGAGCTGTTTTTT; CDR3 protein: CASSSSPDRGRNGELFF
V gene: TRBV3-1/TRBV3-2; J gene: TRBJ1-5; clone size: NA; D gene: NA; CDR3 DNA: TGTGCCAGCAGCCAAGGGAGGGACCAGCCCCAGCATTTT; CDR3 protein: CASSQGRDQPQHF
V gene: TRBV5-1; J gene: TRBJ2-1; clone size: few; D gene: TRBD1; CDR3 DNA: TGCGCCAGCAGCTTGGCCAGGGGGAGTATGAATGAGCAGTTCTTC; CDR3 protein: CASSLARGSMNEQFF
V gene: TRBV29-1; J gene: TRBJ2-6; clone size: NA; D gene: TRBD1; CDR3 DNA: TGCAGCGTTAGACAGGGTTTCTCCACAACTGGGGCCAACGTCCTGACTTTC; CDR3 protein: CSVRQGFSTTGANVLTF
V gene: TRBV11-3; J gene: TRBJ1-1; clone size: NA; D gene: NA; CDR3 DNA: TGTGCCAGCAGCTTGGAAGGGCAGGGCGGTACTGAAGCTTTCTTT; CDR3 protein: CASSLEGQGGTEAFF
V gene: TRBV7-7; J gene: TRBJ2-5; clone size: NA; D gene: TRBD2; CDR3 DNA: TGTGCTAGCAGCTTGGGGATTAGCGGGGAGACCCAGTACTTC; CDR3 protein: CASSLGISGETQYF
V gene: TRBV15; J gene: TRBJ1-4; clone size: NA; D gene: TRBD1; CDR3 DNA: TGTGCCACCAGCAGAGAGGGACAGAGTAATGAAAAACTGTTTTTT; CDR3 protein: CATSREGQSNEKLFF
V gene: TRBV11-2; J gene: TRBJ1-2; clone size: NA; D gene: NA; CDR3 DNA: TGTGCCAGCAGCTTAGCTACAGGATTTAGTAACTATGGCTACACCTTC; CDR3 protein: CASSLATGFSNYGYTF
V gene: TRBV11-2; J gene: TRBJ2-7; clone size: once; D gene: NA; CDR3 DNA: TGTGCCAGCAGCTTAGATAGTTCGTACGAGCAGTACTTC; CDR3 protein: CASSLDSSYEQYF
V gene: TRBV7-2; J gene: TRBJ2-1; clone size: NA; D gene: TRBD2; CDR3 DNA: TGTGCCAGCAGCACGGGACTAGCGGGAGGCAATGAGCAGTTCTTC; CDR3 protein: CASSTGLAGGNEQFF
V gene: TRBV27; J gene: TRBJ1-2; clone size: NA; D gene: NA; CDR3 DNA: TGTGCCAGCAGTTTATCGGGCTCAACATGGGGCTACACCTTC; CDR3 protein: CASSLSGSTWGYTF
V gene: TRBV18; J gene: TRBJ1-6; clone size: NA; D gene: NA; CDR3 DNA: TGTGCCAGCTCCCTTGACCTAGGGGATAATTCACCCCTCCACTTT; CDR3 protein: CASSLDLGDNSPLHF
V gene: TRBV9; J gene: TRBJ2-2; clone size: NA; D gene: NA; CDR3 DNA: TGTGCCAGCTCGCTGGGGGCGTCCACCGGGGAGCTGTTTTTT; CDR3 protein: CASSLGASTGELFF
V gene: TRBV6-6; J gene: TRBJ2-3; clone size: NA; D gene: NA; CDR3 DNA: TGTGCCAGCAGTCGCCGGGACACACCCTGGCGGGAGTGGGGTGCAGATACGCAGTATTTT; CDR3 protein: CASSRRDTPWREWGADTQYF
V gene: TRBV7-9; J gene: TRBJ1-2; clone size: once; D gene: NA; CDR3 DNA: TGTGCCAGCAGCTTAAACAGGCCCAACTATGGCTACACCTTC; CDR3 protein: CASSLNRPNYGYTF
V gene: TRBV27; J gene: TRBJ2-5; clone size: NA; D gene: NA; CDR3 DNA: TGTGCCAGCAGTTTTCGGACAAGAGAGACCCAGTACTTC; CDR3 protein: CASSFRTRETQYF
V gene: TRBV28; J gene: TRBJ1-4; clone size: NA; D gene: NA; CDR3 DNA: TGTGCCAGCAGTTTGGGAGGGTCATACGAAAAACTGTTTTTT; CDR3 protein: CASSLGGSYEKLFF
V gene: TRBV7-9; J gene: TRBJ2-5; clone size: NA; D gene: TRBD1; CDR3 DNA: TGTGCCAGCAGCCCGGGACAGGTGCTCCAAGAGACCCAGTACTTC; CDR3 protein: CASSPGQVLQETQYF
V gene: TRBV9; J gene: TRBJ2-7; clone size: NA; D gene: TRBD2; CDR3 DNA: TGTGCCAGCAGCCCAACTAGCGGGGGGGCAAAGTACTTC; CDR3 protein: CASSPTSGGAKYF
V gene: TRBV12-5; J gene: TRBJ1-6; clone size: NA; D gene: NA; CDR3 DNA: TGTGCTAGTGGTCCAACAGGGAACTCACCCCTCCACTTT; CDR3 protein: CASGPTGNSPLHF
V gene: TRBV5-8; J gene: TRBJ1-5; clone size: NA; D gene: NA; CDR3 DNA: TGTGCCAGCAGCTTGGTCCGGGGTTCAAACGGAGTCGGCAATCAGCCCCAGCATTTT; CDR3 protein: CASSLVRGSNGVGNQPQHF
V gene: TRBV5-1; J gene: TRBJ2-3; clone size: NA; D gene: TRBD2; CDR3 DNA: TGCGCCAGCAGCTTGGGACTAGCGTACAGCACAGATACGCAGTATTTT; CDR3 protein: CASSLGLAYSTDTQYF
V gene: TRBV5-6; J gene: TRBJ1-4; clone size: NA; D gene: TRBD1; CDR3 DNA: TGTGCCAGCAGCTCCCTACAGGGGGCCGGTGAAAAACTGTTTTTT; CDR3 protein: CASSSLQGAGEKLFF
V gene: TRBV28; J gene: TRBJ2-7; clone size: NA; D gene: NA; CDR3 DNA: TGTGCCAGCAGTTCGGACAGCTATGAGCAGTACTTC; CDR3 protein: CASSSDSYEQYF
V gene: TRBV6-5; J gene: TRBJ2-5; clone size: NA; D gene: NA; CDR3 DNA: TGTGCCAGCAGCCCGGGGGGCGTGGAGACCCAGTACTTC; CDR3 protein: CASSPGGVETQYF
V gene: TRBV19; J gene: TRBJ2-1; clone size: NA; D gene: TRBD2; CDR3 DNA: TGTGCCAGTAGTATTATGACTAGCGGGGGAAGAGAGCAGTTCTTC; CDR3 protein: CASSIMTSGGREQFF